The 7 T cell receptor beta chains reported below all come from one sample, sequenced in a study of cytomegalovirus exposure and HLA in healthy donors. Both 60 Vbeta primers and 13 Jbeta primers went into the PCR. Sequenced by immunoSEQ multiplex PCR; TCRdb stores in-frame clones only, minus some. The data hold fewer than 85,000 clones, with roughly two thirds observed a single time. Sequenced: PBMCs. The receptors derive from a man aged 60 to 75 in good health and CMV-seropositive.

This clone was found once. CDR3 coding DNA: TGCGCCAGCAGTGGCGGGAGAGGGGTACAGGAGCAGTACTTC. Translation: CASSGGRGVQEQYF. This chain joins TRBV10-1 and TRBJ2-7; TRBD2 aligns across 7 bases. The CDR3 is made up of 14 amino acids. Trimming at V came to 4 bases and at J to 7 bases, leaving 10 bases not matched to a gene. Germline-derived CDR1 and CDR2 are WNHNN and SYGVQD (reference sequence).

J is TRBJ2-7 and V is TRBV11-1, with 7 nucleotides matching TRBD1. The CDR3 runs to 18 residues. V dropped 5 bases and J dropped 0; count of bases not matched to a gene: 16. Germline CDR1 and CDR2: SGHAT and FQDESV (reference sequence). CDR3 nucleotide sequence: TGTGCCAGCAGCCGAAGAGGTAAAGGGGCAGGGGGCTCCTACGAGCAGTACTTC. Encoded protein: CASSRRGKGAGGSYEQYF.

As DNA, the CDR3 is TGTGCCAGCAGCAAAGTTCTAGCGGGAGGGCCGGCAGATACGCAGTATTTT. It specifies CASSKVLAGGPADTQYF. This chain connects TRBV21-1 to TRBJ2-3; no DNA check was done on the table's D call, TRBD2. TRBV21-1 is noted as a pseudogene. This CDR3 spans 17 amino acids.

The chain has TRBV19 and TRBJ1-5; 8 bases match TRBD1. This CDR3 is 15 amino acids long. CDR1 is LNHDA and CDR2 is SQIVND in the germline V gene (reference sequence). J gave up 6 bases and V 6 bases, and 10 bases lay outside the gene matches. The CDR3 reads CASSRTGRPTQPQHF. The CDR3 coding sequence is TGTGCCAGTAGCAGGACAGGGAGGCCCACTCAGCCCCAGCATTTT.

Only a few counts were recorded for this clone. The gene calls are TRBV5-1 and TRBJ2-2, with a tentative D call TRBD1 (5 bases). V was shortened by 1 base and J by 3 bases, with 19 bases between the two germline ends. CDR1 and CDR2 from the germline V gene are SGHRS and YFSETQ. This CDR3 has 18 residues. The CDR3 nucleotides are TGCGCCAGCAGCTTGCAGGGTTTTGGAGAGTGGGACACCGGGGAGCTGTTTTTT. Its protein product is CASSLQGFGEWDTGELFF.

This chain connects TRBV19 to TRBJ2-1; 10 bases fit TRBD1. This CDR3 contains 18 residues. The V and J ends lost 3 bases and 8 bases, in that order; junction bases with no gene match: 16. Looked up from germline, CDR1 is LNHDA and CDR2 is SQIVND (reference sequence). Here the CDR3 reads CASSIAAGTGDIYDEQFF. Here the CDR3 DNA reads TGTGCCAGTAGTATCGCCGCGGGGACAGGGGACATTTATGATGAGCAGTTCTTC.

V gene TRBV5-4 combines with J gene TRBJ2-3, with 9 bases matching TRBD2. From germline, CDR1 is SGHNT and CDR2 YYREEE (reference sequence). The J segment lost 4 bases and the V segment lost 0 bases, leaving 12 bases of the junction unmatched. The CDR3 spans 18 residues. The CDR3 DNA follows: TGTGCCAGCAGCTTGGGAGGTTACGAGCGGGAGGCGTCAGATACGCAGTATTTT. The encoded protein is CASSLGGYEREASDTQYF.